The source of this T cell receptor (beta chain) is a study of blood T cell repertoires in COVID-19. Study background: Some COVID-19 samples were acute and others convalescent; all came from the United States, Italy and Spain. Nucleic acid was either cDNA or gDNA, and it came from T cells, B-cell-depleted T cells, or PBMCs.

The authors' processing: Cell counts per sample came from amplifying reference gene primers. Using immunoSEQ multiplex PCR, the repertoire was profiled, and TCRdb retains in-frame clones only, with some absent. V and J calls and clone size are given by that table; D and trimming were obtained from the DNA. The sample carries some 250,000 clones, 86% recorded once. The CDR3 runs 13 residues. CDR1 and CDR2 from the germline V gene are MNHEY and SMNVEV (reference sequence). V was shortened by 2 bases and J by 8 bases, with 12 bases between the two germline ends. This chain joins TRBV27 and TRBJ1-2, with a weak D call TRBD1 (6 bases). The source is a man aged 30 to 45 who had recovered from COVID-19. The specimen was peripheral blood. The CDR3 spells CASSLVIGGGYTF. Here the CDR3 DNA reads TGTGCCAGCAGTTTAGTTATAGGGGGAGGCTACACCTTC.